These 11 T cell receptor beta chains originate from one sample sequenced in a study of cytotoxic CD8 clonotypes in ibrutinib-treated CLL. The repertoire was sequenced with immunoSEQ multiplex PCR; TCRdb's copy has only in-frame clones and lacks some. The sample holds some 14,000 clones, 52% seen once. The material sequenced was PBMCs, taken at a roughly 22-month disease-progression time point, from a patient treated with ibrutinib. These receptors were taken from a human donor with chronic lymphocytic leukemia.

This chain joins TRBV27 and TRBJ2-7, with D hard to call. Trimming cost V 1 base and J 1 base, with 8 bases left between them. The germline V gene encodes CDR1 MNHEY and CDR2 SMNVEV (reference sequence). The CDR3 has 14 residues. The CDR3 region has the DNA TGTGCCAGCAGTTTATTGGACGCATCCTACGAGCAGTACTTC. This gives the protein CASSLLDASYEQYF.

The count of this clone is one. V gene TRBV5-8 combines with J gene TRBJ2-4; D is possibly TRBD2 (5 bases). Germline-derived CDR1 and CDR2 are SGHTS and YDEGEE. This CDR3 is 14 amino acids long. V was shortened by 5 bases and J by 7 bases, with 16 bases between the two germline ends. The CDR3 DNA follows: TGTGCCAGCAGGATGGGCGGACTTACGAACATTCAGTACTTC. Protein sequence: CASRMGGLTNIQYF.

V and J are TRBV9 and TRBJ1-1, with 11 bases that match TRBD1. Looked up from germline, CDR1 is SGDLS and CDR2 is YYNGEE. V was pared by 1 base and J by 6 bases, with 5 bases of the junction left unmatched. The CDR3 covers 15 residues. CDR3 sequence reads: CASSVLPGQGAEAFF. DNA of the CDR3: TGTGCCAGCAGCGTATTACCGGGACAGGGGGCTGAAGCTTTCTTT. Filled out from reference TRBV9 and TRBJ1-1, the complete variable domain reads DSGVTQTPKHLITATGQRVTLRCSPRSGDLSVYWYQQSLDQGLQFLIQYYNGEERAKGNILERFSAQQFPDLHSELNLSSLELGDSALYFCASSVLPGQGAEAFFGQGTRLTVV.

This clone was counted only a few times. J is TRBJ1-5 and V is TRBV2, with D maybe TRBD1 (5 bases). The CDR3 consists of 16 residues. V lost 7 bases and J 2 bases, leaving 18 bases between the germline ends. Germline V gene data show CDR1 as SNHLY and CDR2 as FYNNEI. The DNA for the CDR3 is TGTGCCAGCACCCGGGACCTTTCCGTGGGCAATCAGCCCCAGCATTTT. Protein product: CASTRDLSVGNQPQHF.

This clone was seen a handful of times. The J gene is TRBJ1-1, the V gene TRBV19, with TRBD1 matching over 11 bases. The CDR3 covers 16 residues. Germline values: CDR1 LNHDA, CDR2 SQIVND (reference sequence). Trimming cost V 5 bases and J 1 base; bases outside gene matches: 6. The CDR3 DNA reads as TGTGCCAGTAGTCCTAGGGACAGGGGGAGGAACACTGAAGCTTTCTTT. Translation gives CASSPRDRGRNTEAFF.

This clone is classed as medium-sized. The genes are TRBV5-4 and TRBJ2-7; 12 bases align to TRBD2. The J segment lost 1 base and the V segment lost 0 bases, leaving 2 bases of the junction unmatched. The CDR3 is 16 residues long. The V gene's germline CDR1 is SGHNT and CDR2 YYREEE (reference sequence). CDR3 amino acids: CASSLGLAGGSYEQYF. CDR3 nucleotide sequence: TGTGCCAGCAGCTTGGGGCTAGCGGGGGGGTCCTACGAGCAGTACTTC. The full variable domain, with the rest looked up from reference TRBV5-4 and TRBJ2-7, is ETGVTQSPTHLIKTRGQQVTLRCSSQSGHNTVSWYQQALGQGPQFIFQYYREEENGRGNFPPRFSGLQFPNYSSELNVNALELDDSALYLCASSLGLAGGSYEQYFGPGTRLTVT.

The chain has TRBV15 and TRBJ2-2, with D possibly called TRBD1 or TRBD2 (6 bases each). The CDR3 contains 15 residues. The germline V gene encodes CDR1 LNHNV and CDR2 YYDKDF (reference sequence). The V and J ends lost 9 bases and 0 bases respectively, with 14 bases between them. The CDR3 DNA sequence: TGTGCCACAAAAAAGGGGGGAGCGAACACCGGGGAGCTGTTTTTT. Encoded protein: CATKKGGANTGELFF.

This clone occurred a few times. The CDR3 is CASSIDRGALDEQFF. CDR3 DNA sequence: TGTGCCAGTAGTATAGATCGGGGGGCCCTCGATGAGCAGTTCTTC. The V and J genes are TRBV19 and TRBJ2-1; tentative D call: TRBD2 (7 bases). There are 15 residues in the CDR3. The germline V gene has CDR1 LNHDA and CDR2 SQIVND (reference sequence). Trimming pared 0 bases from V and 8 bases from J, leaving 14 bases between.

The CDR3 sequence: CASSLPPGVDYGYTF. CDR3 sequence (DNA): TGTGCCAGCAGCCTCCCCCCAGGGGTCGACTATGGCTACACCTTC. The V and J genes are TRBV5-6 and TRBJ1-2, with D possibly TRBD1 on 6 matching bases. V gave up 4 bases and J gave up 3 bases, with 16 bases separating them. The germline V gene has CDR1 SGHDT and CDR2 YYEEEE. CDR3 size: 15 residues.

The chain combines TRBV19 with TRBJ2-7, with D perhaps matching TRBD2 (6 bases). Per germline, CDR1 LNHDA and CDR2 SQIVND (reference sequence). The CDR3 has 13 amino acids. Trimming took off 5 bases at V and 10 bases at J, with 18 bases between the two ends. CDR3 loop: CASSLITGDVQYF. The CDR3 DNA reads as TGTGCCAGTAGTCTCATTACGGGGGACGTACAGTACTTC. The entire variable domain, with the rest obtained from reference TRBV19 and TRBJ2-7, is as follows: DGGITQSPKYLFRKEGQNVTLSCEQNLNHDAMYWYRQDPGQGLRLIYYSQIVNDFQKGDIAEGYSVSREKKESFPLTVTSAQKNPTAFYLCASSLITGDVQYFGPGTRLTVT.

Sample share makes this clone medium-sized. J is TRBJ1-5 and V is TRBV5-6, with 7 nucleotides matching TRBD1. The CDR3 sequence is 15 residues long. Per the germline V gene, CDR1 is SGHDT and CDR2 is YYEEEE. V was clipped by 4 bases and J by 0 bases; unmatched bases: 4. This CDR3 is CASSTGTDSNQPQHF. The DNA for the CDR3 is TGTGCCAGCAGCACCGGGACAGATAGCAATCAGCCCCAGCATTTT.